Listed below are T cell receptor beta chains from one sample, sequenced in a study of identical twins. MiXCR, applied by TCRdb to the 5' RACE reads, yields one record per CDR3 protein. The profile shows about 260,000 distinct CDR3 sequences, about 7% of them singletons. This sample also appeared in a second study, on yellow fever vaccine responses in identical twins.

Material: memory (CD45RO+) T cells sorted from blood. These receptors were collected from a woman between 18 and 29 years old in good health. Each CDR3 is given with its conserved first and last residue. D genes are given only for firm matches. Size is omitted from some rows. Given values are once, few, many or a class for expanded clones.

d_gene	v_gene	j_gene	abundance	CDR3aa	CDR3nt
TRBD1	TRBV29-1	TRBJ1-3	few	CSVTGGNGNTIYF	TGCAGCGTTACAGGGGGAAATGGAAACACCATATATTTT
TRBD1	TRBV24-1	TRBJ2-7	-	CATSETGTGGFEQYF	TGTGCCACCAGTGAGACCGGGACAGGGGGCTTCGAGCAGTACTTC
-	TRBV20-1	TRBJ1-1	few	CSARGTKNTEAFF	TGCAGTGCTAGAGGGACAAAGAACACTGAAGCTTTCTTT
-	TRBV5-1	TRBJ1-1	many	CASSLAGQEATFF	TGCGCCAGCAGCTTGGCAGGCCAGGAGGCAACTTTCTTT
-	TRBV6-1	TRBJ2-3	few	CASSHLGGTDTQYF	TGTGCCAGCAGCCATCTCGGAGGCACAGATACGCAGTATTTT
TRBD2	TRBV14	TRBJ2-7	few	CASSQEISSGSVEQYF	TGTGCCAGCAGCCAAGAGATATCCAGCGGGAGTGTCGAGCAGTACTTC
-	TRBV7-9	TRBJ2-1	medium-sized	CASSFDNEQFF	TGTGCCAGCAGCTTCGACAATGAGCAGTTCTTC
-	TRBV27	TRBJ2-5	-	CASSSISYQETQYF	TGTGCCAGCAGTTCCATCTCGTACCAAGAGACCCAGTACTTC
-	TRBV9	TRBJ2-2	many	CASSPEGGWVGELFF	TGTGCCAGCAGCCCCGAGGGGGGTTGGGTCGGGGAGCTGTTTTTT
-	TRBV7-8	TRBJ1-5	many	CASSLGQYSNQPQHF	TGTGCCAGCAGCTTAGGACAGTATAGCAATCAGCCCCAGCATTTT
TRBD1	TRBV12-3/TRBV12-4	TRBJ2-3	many	CASSPRDRVEADTQYF	TGTGCCAGCAGTCCACGGGACAGGGTAGAGGCAGATACGCAGTATTTT
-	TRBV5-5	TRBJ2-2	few	CASSLAWQGNFGGELFF	TGTGCCAGCAGCTTGGCCTGGCAGGGGAACTTCGGCGGGGAGCTGTTTTTT
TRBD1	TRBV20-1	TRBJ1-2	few	CSARPRSTGGLPYTF	TGCAGTGCTAGACCTCGGTCGACAGGGGGCTTGCCCTACACCTTC
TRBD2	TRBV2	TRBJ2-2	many	CASSDASGNTGELFF	TGTGCCAGCAGTGATGCTAGCGGTAACACCGGGGAGCTGTTTTTT